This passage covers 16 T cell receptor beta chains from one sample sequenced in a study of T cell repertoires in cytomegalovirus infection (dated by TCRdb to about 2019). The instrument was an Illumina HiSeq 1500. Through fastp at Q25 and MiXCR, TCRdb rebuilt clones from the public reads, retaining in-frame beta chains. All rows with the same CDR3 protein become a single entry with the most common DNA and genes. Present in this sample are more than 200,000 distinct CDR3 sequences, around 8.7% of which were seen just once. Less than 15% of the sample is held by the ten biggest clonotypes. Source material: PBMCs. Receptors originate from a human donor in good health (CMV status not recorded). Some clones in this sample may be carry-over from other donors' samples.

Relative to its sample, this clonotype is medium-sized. As DNA, the CDR3 is TGTGCCAGCAGCCTACCAGCACGGGCTAGCGGATTCACCGGGGAGCTGTTTTTT. Its translation is CASSLPARASGFTGELFF. The chain couples TRBV7-8 to TRBJ2-2; the match to TRBD2 covers 7 bases. There are 18 residues in the CDR3. V shed 5 bases, J shed 4 bases, and the junction held 16 bases outside the gene matches. Germline assignment: CDR1 SGHVS and CDR2 FQNEAQ. The variable domain in full, with the rest retrieved from reference TRBV7-8 and TRBJ2-2, is GAGVSQSPRYKVAKRGQDVALRCDPISGHVSLFWYQQALGQGPEFLTYFQNEAQLDKSGLPSDRFFAERPEGSVSTLKIQRTQQEDSAVYLCASSLPARASGFTGELFFGEGSRLTVL.

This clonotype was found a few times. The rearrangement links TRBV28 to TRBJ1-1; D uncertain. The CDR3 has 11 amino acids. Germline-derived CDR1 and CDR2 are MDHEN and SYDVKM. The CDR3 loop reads CATGVNTEAFF. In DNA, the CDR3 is TGTGCTACGGGAGTGAACACTGAAGCTTTCTTT.

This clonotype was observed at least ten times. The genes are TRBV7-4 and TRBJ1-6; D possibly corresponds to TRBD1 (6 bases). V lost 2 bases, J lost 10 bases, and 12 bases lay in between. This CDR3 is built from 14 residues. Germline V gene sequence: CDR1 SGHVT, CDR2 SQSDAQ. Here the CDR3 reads CASSLTGLGSPLHF. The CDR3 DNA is TGTGCCAGCAGCTTAACAGGGTTGGGCTCACCCCTCCACTTT.

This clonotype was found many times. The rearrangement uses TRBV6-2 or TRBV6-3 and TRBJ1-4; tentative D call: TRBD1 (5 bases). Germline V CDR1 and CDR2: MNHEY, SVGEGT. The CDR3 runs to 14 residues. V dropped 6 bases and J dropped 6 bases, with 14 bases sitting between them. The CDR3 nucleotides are TGTGCCAGCAGAACCACCGGGACGGATGAAAAACTGTTTTTT. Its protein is CASRTTGTDEKLFF.

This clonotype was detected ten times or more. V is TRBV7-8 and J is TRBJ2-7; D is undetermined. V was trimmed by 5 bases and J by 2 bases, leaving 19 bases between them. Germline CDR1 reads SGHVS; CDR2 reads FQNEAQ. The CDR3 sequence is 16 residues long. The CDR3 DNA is TGTGCCAGCAGCCACAACCATATTTTGGGTACCTACGAGCAGTACTTC. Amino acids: CASSHNHILGTYEQYF.

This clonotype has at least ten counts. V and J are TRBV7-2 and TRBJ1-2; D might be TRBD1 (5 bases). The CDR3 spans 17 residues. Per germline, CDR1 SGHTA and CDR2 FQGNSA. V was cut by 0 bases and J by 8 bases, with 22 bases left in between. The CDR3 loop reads CASSLAFREGTGEGYTF. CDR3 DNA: TGTGCCAGCAGCTTAGCCTTCAGGGAGGGTACAGGCGAAGGCTACACCTTC.

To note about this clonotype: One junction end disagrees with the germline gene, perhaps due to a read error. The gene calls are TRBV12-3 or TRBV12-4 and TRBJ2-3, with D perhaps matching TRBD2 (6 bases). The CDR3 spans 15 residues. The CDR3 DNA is TGTGCCAACAGTTCCGACCAGCTAGCGACAGATACGCAGTATTTT. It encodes CANSSDQLATDTQYF.

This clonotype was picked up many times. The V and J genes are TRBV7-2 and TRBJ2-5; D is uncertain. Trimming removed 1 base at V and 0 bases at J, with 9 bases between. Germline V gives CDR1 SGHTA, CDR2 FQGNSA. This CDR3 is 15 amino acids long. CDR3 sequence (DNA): TGTGCCAGCAGCTTAGGTTGGGCAGACCAAGAGACCCAGTACTTC. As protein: CASSLGWADQETQYF.

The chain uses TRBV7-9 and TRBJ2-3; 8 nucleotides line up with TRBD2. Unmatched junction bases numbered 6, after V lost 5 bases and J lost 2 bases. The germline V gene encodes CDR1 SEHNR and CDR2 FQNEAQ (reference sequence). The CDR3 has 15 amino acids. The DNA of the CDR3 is TGTGCCAGCAGCCCGGGAGGGGTGACCACAGATACGCAGTATTTT. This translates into CASSPGGVTTDTQYF.

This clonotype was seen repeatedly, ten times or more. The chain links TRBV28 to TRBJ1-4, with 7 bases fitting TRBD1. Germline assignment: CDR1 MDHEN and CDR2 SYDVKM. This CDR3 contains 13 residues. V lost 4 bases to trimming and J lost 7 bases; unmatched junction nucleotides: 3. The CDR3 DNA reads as TGTGCCAGCAGTTCAGACAGGGTTGAAAAACTGTTTTTT. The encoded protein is CASSSDRVEKLFF.

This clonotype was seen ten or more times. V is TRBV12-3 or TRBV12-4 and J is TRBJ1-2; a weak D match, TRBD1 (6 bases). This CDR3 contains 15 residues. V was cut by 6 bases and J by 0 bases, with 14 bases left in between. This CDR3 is CASRAQGRANYGYTF. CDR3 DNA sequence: TGTGCCAGCAGGGCTCAGGGGCGCGCTAACTATGGCTACACCTTC.

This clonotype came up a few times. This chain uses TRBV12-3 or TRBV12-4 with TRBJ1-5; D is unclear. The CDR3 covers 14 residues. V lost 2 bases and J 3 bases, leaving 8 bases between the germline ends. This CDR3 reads CASSLTGINQPQHF. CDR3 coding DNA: TGTGCCAGCAGTTTAACGGGAATCAATCAGCCCCAGCATTTT.

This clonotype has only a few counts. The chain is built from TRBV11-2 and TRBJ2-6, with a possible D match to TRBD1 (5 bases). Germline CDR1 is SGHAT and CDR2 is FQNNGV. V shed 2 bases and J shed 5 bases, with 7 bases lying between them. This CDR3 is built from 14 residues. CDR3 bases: TGTGCCAGCAGCTTAAACAGGTGGGCCAACGTCCTGACTTTC. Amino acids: CASSLNRWANVLTF. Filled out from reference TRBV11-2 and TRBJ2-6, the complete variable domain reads EAGVAQSPRYKIIEKRQSVAFWCNPISGHATLYWYQQILGQGPKLLIQFQNNGVVDDSQLPKDRFSAERLKGVDSTLKIQPAKLEDSAVYLCASSLNRWANVLTFGAGSRLTVL.

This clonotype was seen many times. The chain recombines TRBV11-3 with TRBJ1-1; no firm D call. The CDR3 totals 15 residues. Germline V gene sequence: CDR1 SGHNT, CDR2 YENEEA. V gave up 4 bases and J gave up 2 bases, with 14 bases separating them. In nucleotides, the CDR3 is TGTGCCAGCAGCTCCCACTCGGTAGGAAACACTGAAGCTTTCTTT. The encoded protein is CASSSHSVGNTEAFF.

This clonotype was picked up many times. DNA of the CDR3: TGTGCCAGCAGTTACGGTGTTAGCGGGGGCCAAGAGACCCAGTACTTC. Its translation is CASSYGVSGGQETQYF. This chain joins TRBV6-6 and TRBJ2-5, with TRBD2 matching 9 bases. V lost 2 bases, J lost 1 base, and 5 bases stayed unmatched. Germline V lookup: CDR1 MNHNY, CDR2 SVGAGI (reference sequence). The CDR3 covers 16 residues.

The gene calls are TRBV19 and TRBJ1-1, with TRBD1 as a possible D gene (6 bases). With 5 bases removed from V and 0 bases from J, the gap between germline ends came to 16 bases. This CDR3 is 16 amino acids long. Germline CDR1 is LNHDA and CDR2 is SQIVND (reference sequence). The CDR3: CASSPRGGQLNTEAFF. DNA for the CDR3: TGTGCCAGTAGTCCCCGGGGGGGCCAATTGAACACTGAAGCTTTCTTT.